The 25 T cell receptor beta chains presented below share a single source sample, sequenced in a study of human T cells and chemical hapten exposure (dated by TCRdb to 2020 to 2023). The sample's time point, from its label and the paper: pre-sensitization, week 0. The treatment or condition label for this specimen denotes: therapeutic diphenylcyclopropenone sensitization with weekly scalp DPC. The library was generated by RACE. TCRdb names NextSeq 500 as the instrument used. The raw public data were reprocessed by TCRdb itself: fastp quality trimming at Q25, MiXCR clonotype calling, in-frame beta chains only. Identical CDR3 protein sequences are pooled into one entry, listed with their most common genes and DNA. The sample table holds 190,000 or so distinct CDR3 sequences, of which around 30% were seen once. Of the sample, just under 3% falls within the top ten clones. This specimen consisted of whole blood, obtained in connection with sensitization to the hapten diphenylcyclopropenone (DPC). The receptors here all came from a woman in her 30s with alopecia areata. Some clones in this sample may be carry-over from other donors' samples.

The sample holds a few counts of this clonotype. The CDR3, as DNA: TGTGCCAGCAGCTCCCAGGGAGGTACGGCAGATACGCAGTATTTT. Translation: CASSSQGGTADTQYF. V gene TRBV7-2 combines with J gene TRBJ2-3, with a weak D call TRBD2 (6 bases). In germline, CDR1 is SGHTA, CDR2 FQGNSA. The CDR3 sequence is 15 residues long. V shed 4 bases and J shed 4 bases, with 15 bases lying between them.

In this sample, this clonotype turned up many times. The chain carries TRBV28 and TRBJ2-7; the match to TRBD2 covers 8 bases. The trim removed 10 bases at V and 5 bases at J, leaving 7 bases unmatched. The CDR3 loop spans 12 amino acids. CDR1 and CDR2 (germline): MDHEN, SYDVKM. CDR3: CATGTSFNEQYF. The CDR3 region has the DNA TGTGCCACCGGGACTAGTTTTAACGAGCAGTACTTC. Complete variable domain (other parts from reference TRBV28 and TRBJ2-7): DVKVTQSSRYLVKRTGEKVFLECVQDMDHENMFWYRQDPGLGLRLIYFSYDVKMKEKGDIPEGYSVSREKKERFSLILESASTNQTSMYLCATGTSFNEQYFGPGTRLTVT.

This clonotype appeared many times. The genes are TRBV2 and TRBJ2-1, with 10 bases lining up with TRBD2. Unmatched junction bases numbered 5, after V lost 0 bases and J lost 6 bases. CDR3 length equals 16 residues. Germline CDR1 SNHLY, CDR2 FYNNEI. The DNA of the CDR3 is TGTGCCAGCAGTGAAGCGTGGGTAGCGGGAGGCAATGAGCAGTTCTTC. This encodes CASSEAWVAGGNEQFF.

The chain uses TRBV5-1 and TRBJ1-3, with no clear D. Trimming left V 4 bases short and J 2 bases short, with 10 bases between. CDR3 length: 14 residues. Germline CDR1 and CDR2: SGHRS and YFSETQ. The CDR3 loop reads CASSPAGPGNTIYF. CDR3 DNA sequence: TGCGCCAGCAGCCCCGCGGGTCCTGGAAACACCATATATTTT.

Only a few counts were recorded for this clonotype. An end of the junction does not agree with germline; a read error may underlie this. V and J are TRBV7-9 and TRBJ2-7; no clear D. Germline loops: CDR1 SEHNR, CDR2 FQNEAQ (reference sequence). This CDR3 is built from 11 residues. This CDR3 is CASSLSGISHF. DNA for the CDR3: TGTGCCAGCAGCTTATCCGGCATTTCCCACTTC.

The chain employs TRBV5-1 and TRBJ2-7, with 7 bases aligning to TRBD2. V lost 5 bases, J lost 1 base, and 9 bases stayed unmatched. CDR3 size: 15 residues. Germline V gene sequence: CDR1 SGHRS, CDR2 YFSETQ. CDR3 sequence: CASRPGRQLSYEQYF. CDR3 nucleotide sequence: TGCGCCAGCAGACCCGGGAGGCAATTGTCCTACGAGCAGTACTTC.

The chain employs TRBV24-1 and TRBJ2-1; the match to TRBD1 covers 8 bases. Per the germline V gene, CDR1 is KGHDR and CDR2 is SFDVKD. This CDR3 spans 16 amino acids. V shed 5 bases and J 5 bases; nucleotides not matched to a gene: 10. The CDR3 nucleotides read TGTGCCACCAGTGTCTCGACAGGGGTAAACCACAATGAGCAGTTCTTC. Its translation: CATSVSTGVNHNEQFF.

This clonotype appeared a few times. J is TRBJ2-1 and V is TRBV6-5; D not certain. The length of the CDR3 is 16 residues. Trimming left V 2 bases short and J 0 bases short, with 11 bases between. Germline V gene sequence: CDR1 MNHEY, CDR2 SVGAGI. CDR3 sequence (DNA): TGTGCCAGCAGTTACGAAGGGCGCGGCTCCTACAATGAGCAGTTCTTC. Amino acids: CASSYEGRGSYNEQFF.

The chain employs TRBV6-5 and TRBJ2-2; 7 nucleotides agree with TRBD1. The CDR3 contains 15 residues. CDR1 MNHEY and CDR2 SVGAGI come from the germline V gene. The V gene end was trimmed by 2 bases and the J gene end by 7 bases; junction bases not matched to a gene: 7. The CDR3 coding sequence is TGTGCCAGCAGTTACGCGGACAGGAAAGACGGGGAGCTGTTTTTT. Translating it yields CASSYADRKDGELFF.

This clonotype was observed a handful of times. The rearrangement links TRBV5-1 to TRBJ2-7; the D is unclear. The CDR3 extends over 14 amino acids. CDR1 is SGHRS, CDR2 YFSETQ, per germline. V shed 4 bases and J shed 0 bases, with 11 bases lying between them. Here the CDR3 DNA reads TGCGCCAGCAGCCCCCAGTCGAGCTCCTACGAGCAGTACTTC. This sequence encodes CASSPQSSSYEQYF.

V and J are TRBV28 and TRBJ1-1; unclear D gene. Germline CDR1 is MDHEN and CDR2 is SYDVKM. This CDR3 comprises 14 residues. V was shortened by 5 bases and J by 3 bases, with 13 bases between the two germline ends. For the CDR3, the DNA is TGTGCCAGCAGTATCCATGGATTGCACACTGAAGCTTTCTTT. It specifies CASSIHGLHTEAFF.

This clonotype was detected once. V and J are TRBV29-1 and TRBJ2-3; D possibly corresponds to TRBD1 (6 bases). This CDR3 is 15 amino acids long. V dropped 2 bases and J dropped 0 bases, with 12 bases sitting between them. Germline CDR1 reads SQVTM; CDR2 reads ANQGSEA. Written as DNA, the CDR3 is TGCAGCGTTGAAACTTACAGGGCTAGCACAGATACGCAGTATTTT. The encoded protein is CSVETYRASTDTQYF.

This chain connects TRBV28 to TRBJ1-2; 11 bases match TRBD1. The CDR3 runs to 16 residues. CDR1 is MDHEN, CDR2 SYDVKM, per germline. V was clipped by 5 bases and J by 8 bases; unmatched bases: 13. CDR3 sequence reads: CASSPDRGRDLSGYTF. CDR3 DNA: TGTGCCAGCAGTCCGGACAGGGGGCGCGACTTGAGCGGCTACACCTTC.

The chain links TRBV6-4 to TRBJ2-3, with D possibly matching TRBD2 (5 bases). Germline V gene lookup returns CDR1 MRHNA and CDR2 SNTAGT. Trimming removed 3 bases from V and 3 bases from J, with 7 bases in between. This CDR3 comprises 13 residues. The CDR3 region is CASSEEATDTQYF. CDR3 DNA sequence: TGTGCCAGCAGTGAGGAGGCGACAGATACGCAGTATTTT.

The chain is built from TRBV18 and TRBJ1-2; the match to TRBD1 covers 8 bases. Trimming cost V 4 bases and J 2 bases; bases outside gene matches: 6. The CDR3 consists of 15 residues. Germline-derived CDR1 and CDR2 are KGHSH and LQKENI. The CDR3 DNA reads TGTGCCAGCTCACTCCTGACAGGGGAGAACTATGGCTACACCTTC. Protein product: CASSLLTGENYGYTF.

The chain is built from TRBV7-2 and TRBJ2-1; 9 positions agree with TRBD1. J gave up 6 bases and V 1 base, and 10 bases lay outside the gene matches. The CDR3 has 17 amino acids. The germline V gene has CDR1 SGHTA and CDR2 FQGNSA. As DNA, the CDR3 is TGTGCCAGCAGCTTAGTGGGCTTGGGACAGGGTATCAATGAGCAGTTCTTC. Translation gives CASSLVGLGQGINEQFF. Full variable domain (outside the CDR3, taken from reference TRBV7-2 and TRBJ2-1): GAGVSQSPSNKVTEKGKDVELRCDPISGHTALYWYRQSLGQGLEFLIYFQGNSAPDKSGLPSDRFSAERTGGSVSTLTIQRTQQEDSAVYLCASSLVGLGQGINEQFFGPGTRLTVL.

This clonotype was found a few times. This chain uses TRBV20-1 with TRBJ2-1, with TRBD2 matching 12 bases. V was clipped by 6 bases and J by 16 bases; unmatched bases: 10. The CDR3 has 12 amino acids. Germline values: CDR1 DFQATT, CDR2 SNEGSKA (reference sequence). CDR3 residues: CSAILAGGPHFF. In DNA form, the CDR3 reads TGCAGTGCCATACTAGCGGGGGGACCTCACTTCTTC.

A few counts support this clonotype. The chain is built from TRBV5-1 and TRBJ2-6; no clear D gene. The V end lost 6 bases, the J end lost 0 bases, and 10 bases lay between the germline ends. The CDR3 totals 15 residues. Germline CDR1 and CDR2: SGHRS and YFSETQ. The CDR3 is CASKEANSGANVLTF. In DNA form, the CDR3 reads TGCGCCAGCAAAGAGGCCAACTCTGGGGCCAACGTCCTGACTTTC.

This chain uses TRBV6-2 or TRBV6-3 with TRBJ1-5; D remains unclear. This CDR3 comprises 14 residues. V gave up 5 bases and J gave up 0 bases, with 8 bases separating them. Germline loops: CDR1 MNHEY, CDR2 SVGEGT. The CDR3 DNA sequence: TGTGCCAGCAGTCAGGTTTATAGCAATCAGCCCCAGCATTTT. Its protein is CASSQVYSNQPQHF.

The chain couples TRBV10-3 to TRBJ1-1; the D gene is possibly TRBD1 (5 bases). The germline V gene has CDR1 ENHRY and CDR2 SYGVKD. The V and J ends lost 7 bases and 1 base respectively, with 10 bases between them. The CDR3 extends over 13 amino acids. CDR3 DNA sequence: TGTGCCATCACCGGGACGGAGAACACTGAAGCTTTCTTT. This gives the protein CAITGTENTEAFF.

This clonotype was picked up many times. V usage is TRBV29-1 and J usage is TRBJ2-3; possibly TRBD1 for D (6 bases). The V gene's germline CDR1 is SQVTM and CDR2 ANQGSEA. This CDR3 spans 15 amino acids. V was clipped by 5 bases and J by 3 bases, with 18 bases between them. CDR3 sequence (DNA): TGCAGCGTTCAGGGGTTCCCCCACTCGACAGATACGCAGTATTTT. Translation: CSVQGFPHSTDTQYF.

This chain joins TRBV29-1 and TRBJ1-1; tentative D call: TRBD1 (5 bases). Germline lookup yields CDR1 SQVTM and CDR2 ANQGSEA. The CDR3 has 15 residues. Trimming removed 4 bases from V and 1 base from J, with 16 bases in between. The DNA of the CDR3 is TGCAGCGTTGCCGGGTCTAGGGGTTGGAACACTGAAGCTTTCTTT. Protein sequence: CSVAGSRGWNTEAFF.

This clonotype was counted a few times. The chain combines TRBV5-1 with TRBJ2-3; 9 bases fit TRBD2. There are 15 residues in the CDR3. Germline lookup yields CDR1 SGHRS and CDR2 YFSETQ. V shed 3 bases and J 4 bases; nucleotides not matched to a gene: 6. The CDR3 is CASSSGLAPSDTQYF. The CDR3 DNA reads as TGCGCCAGCAGCTCAGGACTAGCGCCATCAGATACGCAGTATTTT.

V and J are TRBV29-1 and TRBJ2-1; TRBD1 matches 7 bases. Per the germline V gene, CDR1 is SQVTM and CDR2 is ANQGSEA. CDR3 size: 15 residues. After removal of 4 bases from V and 7 bases from J, the junction contained 13 bases not matched to a gene. CDR3 bases: TGCAGCGTTGGAGAAGGGGGCCATGCGATGAATGAGCAGTTCTTC. Its translation is CSVGEGGHAMNEQFF.

This clonotype was found a few times. The chain links TRBV10-3 to TRBJ1-2, with D possibly being TRBD1 (5 bases). Trimming stripped 3 bases from V and 3 bases from J, with 14 bases between. Germline lookup yields CDR1 ENHRY and CDR2 SYGVKD. The CDR3 has 15 amino acids. The CDR3: CAISESAGGDYGYTF. The CDR3 coding sequence is TGTGCCATCAGTGAAAGTGCCGGGGGTGACTATGGCTACACCTTC.